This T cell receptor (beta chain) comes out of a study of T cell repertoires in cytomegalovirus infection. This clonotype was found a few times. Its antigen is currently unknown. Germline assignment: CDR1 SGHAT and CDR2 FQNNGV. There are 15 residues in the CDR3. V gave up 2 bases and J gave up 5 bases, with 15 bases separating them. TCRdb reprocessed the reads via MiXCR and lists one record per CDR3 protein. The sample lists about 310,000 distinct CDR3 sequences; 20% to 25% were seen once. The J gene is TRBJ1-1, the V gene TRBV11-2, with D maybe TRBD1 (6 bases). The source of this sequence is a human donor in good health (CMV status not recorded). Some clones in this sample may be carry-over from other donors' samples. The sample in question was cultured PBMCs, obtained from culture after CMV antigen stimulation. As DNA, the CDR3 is TGTGCCAGCAGCTTAATAACGGGGGCCGAGACTGAAGCTTTCTTT. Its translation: CASSLITGAETEAFF.